These T cell receptor beta chains were read from a single sample in a study of shared clonotypes between healthy human individuals. Repertoires were generated with immunoSEQ multiplex PCR, while TCRdb's copy carries only in-frame clones and drops some. The table lists approximately 460,000 clones, approximately 77% of them singletons, with approximately 12% in the top ten. The sequenced sample was PBMCs. Every receptor here comes from a woman aged 40-49 years in good health. Some clones in this sample may be carry-over from other donors' samples. Each CDR3 is given with its conserved first and last residue. The D gene is left open where the match is weak. Size values are once, few and many counts, or a class for expanded clones, and some rows have none.

clone size	V gene	J gene	D gene	CDR3 DNA	CDR3 protein
-	TRBV30	TRBJ2-7	TRBD1	TGTGCCTCGAGACAGGGAGCTGGCTACGAGCAGTACTTC	CASRQGAGYEQYF
-	TRBV2	TRBJ2-3	-	TGTGCCAGCAGTGAAGACACAGATACGCAGTATTTT	CASSEDTDTQYF
-	TRBV30	TRBJ1-2	-	TGTGCCTTCTCGCGGGCAGAGCTCTATGGCTACACCTTC	CAFSRAELYGYTF
many	TRBV7-9	TRBJ2-3	-	TGTGCCAGCAGCTCCCGGGGCCCCGATACGCAGTATTTT	CASSSRGPDTQYF
once	TRBV4-3	TRBJ2-2	-	TGCGCCAGCAGCCAAGACGTAGGAACCGGGGAGCTGTTTTTT	CASSQDVGTGELFF
few	TRBV30	TRBJ2-7	-	TGTGCCTGGAGTTTACAAGGCGAGCAGTACTTC	CAWSLQGEQYF
-	TRBV7-8	TRBJ2-7	-	TGTGCCAGCAGCAGACAGGGAGGTTACGAGCAGTACTTC	CASSRQGGYEQYF
-	TRBV10-3	TRBJ2-2	TRBD1	TGTGCCATCAGCAGTCAGGGGGCAGCGAACACCGGGGAGCTGTTTTTT	CAISSQGAANTGELFF
-	TRBV5-6	TRBJ1-5	TRBD1	TGTGCCAGCGGGACAGGGGGCCTCAATCAGCCCCAGCATTTT	CASGTGGLNQPQHF
once	TRBV7-8	TRBJ1-1	-	TGTGCCAGCACCCCGAGGCGGATGAACACTGAAGCTTTCTTT	CASTPRRMNTEAFF
-	TRBV27	TRBJ1-2	-	TGTGCCAGCAGTTTATCTCCGGCCCACCGATACCTCTATGGCTACACCTTC	CASSLSPAHRYLYGYTF
few	TRBV11-2	TRBJ2-7	-	TGTGCCAGCAGCTTAGAATCAGGCAGGGGATACGAGCAGTACTTC	CASSLESGRGYEQYF
-	TRBV7-3	TRBJ2-5	-	TGTGCCAGCAGCTCGGCGGGACAAGAGACCCAGTACTTC	CASSSAGQETQYF
-	TRBV7-2	TRBJ2-2	-	TGTGCCAGCAGCTCATTGCTCGGGGAGCTGTTTTTT	CASSSLLGELFF